These T cell receptor beta chains were read from a single sample in a study of T cell responses to AZD1222 COVID-19 vaccine. Here immunoSEQ multiplex PCR was the method, and the copy in TCRdb shows in-frame clones only, minus some. The sample has about 160,000 clones; about nine tenths are singletons. The sequences come from peripheral blood, collected on day 0 of AZD1222 vaccination. The receptors come from an adult in good health. Both conserved end residues are part of each CDR3. Fields, in order: J gene, V gene, clone size, D gene, CDR3 protein, CDR3 DNA. D genes are given only for firm matches. Only part of the rows carry a size: once, few, many, or a class if the clone is expanded.

TRBJ2-7,TRBV11-2,NA,NA,CASSRSITYEQYF,TGTGCCAGCAGCCGTTCGATTACCTACGAGCAGTACTTC
TRBJ2-1,TRBV6-6,NA,TRBD1,CASSYSRTGNEQFF,TGTGCCAGCAGTTACTCAAGGACAGGGAATGAGCAGTTCTTC
TRBJ2-2,TRBV7-6,NA,TRBD2,CASRRAGLAMGGELFF,TGTGCCAGCAGGCGAGCGGGACTAGCGATGGGCGGGGAGCTGTTTTTT
TRBJ1-3,TRBV29-1,once,NA,CSVEIGAGNTIYF,TGCAGCGTTGAAATCGGGGCTGGAAACACCATATATTTT
TRBJ1-5,TRBV27,NA,NA,CASSLSYSNQPQHF,TGTGCCAGCAGTTTAAGTTATAGCAATCAGCCCCAGCATTTT
TRBJ1-2,TRBV28,NA,TRBD1,CATGGRRQFDGYTF,TGTGCCACAGGGGGACGGAGACAATTCGATGGCTACACCTTC
TRBJ2-3,TRBV19,once,TRBD2,CASNLAGVTDTQYF,TGTGCCAGTAACCTAGCGGGGGTAACAGATACGCAGTATTTT
TRBJ2-3,TRBV6-2/TRBV6-3,once,TRBD1,CASSWGQGDTDTQYF,TGTGCCAGCAGTTGGGGACAGGGAGATACAGATACGCAGTATTTT
TRBJ2-1,TRBV6-2/TRBV6-3,NA,NA,CASSYPYTGIREQFF,TGTGCCAGCAGTTACCCTTATACAGGGATCCGTGAGCAGTTCTTC
TRBJ2-6,TRBV7-2,NA,NA,CASSLEPGTSGANVLTF,TGTGCCAGCAGCTTAGAACCGGGAACCTCTGGGGCCAACGTCCTGACTTTC
TRBJ1-6,TRBV19,NA,NA,CASSADRKNNSPLHF,TGTGCCAGTAGCGCTGACAGGAAGAATAATTCACCCCTCCACTTT
TRBJ1-1,TRBV28,NA,NA,CASSLVGLRTEAFF,TGTGCCAGCAGTTTAGTGGGGCTCAGAACTGAAGCTTTCTTT
TRBJ1-6,TRBV30,NA,TRBD1,CAWSASRQGGNSPLHF,TGTGCCTGGAGTGCCTCTAGACAGGGCGGGAATTCACCCCTCCACTTT
TRBJ2-3,TRBV11-2,NA,TRBD2,CASSSPGLESDTQYF,TGTGCCAGCAGCTCACCGGGACTAGAGTCAGATACGCAGTATTTT
TRBJ2-7,TRBV24-1,NA,NA,CATSDPYSEQYF,TGTGCCACCAGTGATCCCTATTCCGAGCAGTACTTC
TRBJ1-1,TRBV18,NA,NA,CASSLSTGMNTEAFF,TGTGCCAGCTCACTTTCTACAGGCATGAACACTGAAGCTTTCTTT
TRBJ1-5,TRBV19,few,NA,CASSIEGFGSNQPQHF,TGTGCCAGTAGTATAGAGGGATTTGGGAGCAATCAGCCCCAGCATTTT
TRBJ1-1,TRBV7-9,NA,TRBD1,CASNLQGTNTEAFF,TGTGCCAGCAACTTACAGGGGACGAACACTGAAGCTTTCTTT
TRBJ1-3,TRBV5-5,NA,NA,CASSFQGPGNTIYF,TGTGCCAGCAGCTTTCAAGGGCCTGGAAACACCATATATTTT
TRBJ2-1,TRBV29-1,NA,NA,CSVTWPNRGNEQFF,TGCAGCGTTACCTGGCCCAACCGGGGCAATGAGCAGTTCTTC
TRBJ1-2,TRBV27,NA,NA,CASSPTGRNGYTF,TGTGCCAGCAGTCCTACAGGGAGGAATGGCTACACCTTC
TRBJ1-5,TRBV6-5,many,NA,CASSSGQRNQPQHF,TGTGCCAGCAGTTCTGGACAGCGAAATCAGCCCCAGCATTTT
TRBJ1-1,TRBV10-3,NA,TRBD1,CAISLDRGEATEAFF,TGTGCCATCAGCTTAGACAGGGGGGAGGCCACTGAAGCTTTCTTT
TRBJ1-2,TRBV23-1,NA,NA,CASSQKGRYGYTF,TGCGCCAGCAGTCAGAAGGGCCGCTATGGCTACACCTTC
TRBJ2-1,TRBV12-3/TRBV12-4,NA,TRBD2,CASQKGRGEQFF,TGTGCCAGTCAGAAAGGGAGGGGTGAGCAGTTCTTC
TRBJ2-5,TRBV3-1/TRBV3-2,once,TRBD1,CASSQHPGTEETQYF,TGTGCCAGCAGCCAACATCCCGGGACAGAAGAGACCCAGTACTTC
TRBJ1-5,TRBV7-9,NA,TRBD1,CASSLGDRGNQPQHF,TGTGCCAGCAGCTTAGGGGACAGGGGGAATCAGCCCCAGCATTTT
TRBJ1-5,TRBV2,once,NA,CASSEYLGQPQHF,TGTGCCAGCAGTGAATACCTCGGGCAGCCCCAGCATTTT
TRBJ1-2,TRBV6-5,NA,NA,CASSYHSPAGVGGYTF,TGTGCCAGCAGTTACCACTCGCCAGCGGGGGTTGGGGGCTACACCTTC
TRBJ2-3,TRBV5-5,NA,TRBD2,CASSLYGSGRGGDTQYF,TGTGCCAGCAGCTTGTACGGTAGCGGGAGAGGTGGAGATACGCAGTATTTT
TRBJ2-1,TRBV19,NA,NA,CASSIGAATYNEQFF,TGTGCCAGTAGTATAGGGGCAGCTACCTACAATGAGCAGTTCTTC
TRBJ2-1,TRBV30,NA,TRBD2,CAWSERSKVGTSGAPGPYNEQFF,TGTGCCTGGAGTGAACGTTCTAAGGTGGGGACTAGCGGGGCTCCCGGCCCCTACAATGAGCAGTTCTTC
TRBJ1-2,TRBV28,NA,TRBD1,CASSLAGGKGYTF,TGTGCCAGCAGTTTAGCAGGGGGCAAGGGCTACACCTTC
TRBJ2-7,TRBV3-1/TRBV3-2,NA,NA,CASSPRPLYEQYF,TGTGCCAGCAGCCCCCGGCCACTTTACGAGCAGTACTTC
TRBJ1-3,TRBV27,NA,NA,CASRSGGNTIYF,TGTGCCAGCAGGTCGGGTGGAAACACCATATATTTT
TRBJ1-4,TRBV27,once,NA,CASSRPPRGGFRAEKLFF,TGTGCCAGCAGCCGACCTCCGAGAGGAGGGTTTAGAGCGGAAAAACTGTTTTTT
TRBJ2-6,TRBV27,NA,NA,CATIGANVLTF,TGTGCCACCATTGGGGCCAACGTCCTGACTTTC
TRBJ1-4,TRBV19,NA,NA,CASSSRARQEQRGEKLFF,TGTGCCAGTAGTTCCCGCGCCCGACAGGAACAGCGGGGTGAAAAACTGTTTTTT
TRBJ2-5,TRBV7-2,NA,NA,CASKPGAQETQYF,TGTGCCAGCAAACCGGGAGCCCAAGAGACCCAGTACTTC
TRBJ1-2,TRBV18,NA,NA,CASSPFQSIGTGGTYGYTF,TGTGCCAGCTCACCTTTCCAAAGTATAGGTACAGGAGGGACCTATGGCTACACCTTC
TRBJ2-2,TRBV9,NA,TRBD1,CASSGTGQIYTGELFF,TGTGCCAGTAGTGGGACAGGGCAAATTTACACCGGGGAGCTGTTTTTT
TRBJ1-5,TRBV18,NA,NA,CASSPGFNQPQHF,TGTGCCAGCTCACCAGGGTTCAATCAGCCCCAGCATTTT
TRBJ1-5,TRBV19,NA,NA,CASSIAGFNQPQHF,TGTGCCAGTAGTATAGCAGGTTTTAATCAGCCCCAGCATTTT